The following is a T cell receptor beta chain sequence with its context. Profiled with immunoSEQ multiplex PCR; TCRdb holds only in-frame clones, not every one. Of roughly 150,000 clones listed, roughly 91% are singletons. These data originate in a study of blood T cell repertoires in COVID-19. The CDR3 has 16 amino acids. Germline V gene sequence: CDR1 KGHSY, CDR2 FQNENV. The V end lost 8 bases, the J end lost 2 bases, and 21 bases lay between the germline ends. Sample: peripheral blood. This rearrangement joins TRBV16 to TRBJ1-2; a possible D gene is TRBD1 (6 bases). The clonotype comes from a man in his sixties with active or convalescent COVID-19. This CDR3 is CASAYPTGTENYGYTF. CDR3 nucleotide sequence: TGTGCCAGCGCTTACCCTACAGGGACCGAGAACTATGGCTACACCTTC. The whole variable domain, remainder taken from reference TRBV16 and TRBJ1-2, is GEEVAQTPKHLVRGEGQKAKLYCAPIKGHSYVFWYQQVLKNEFKFLISFQNENVFDETGMPKERFSAKCLPNSPCSLEIQATKLEDSAVYFCASAYPTGTENYGYTFGSGTRLTVV.